Shown below are 6 T cell receptor beta chains from a single sample sequenced in a study of cytomegalovirus exposure and HLA in healthy donors. Primers included in the PCR were 60 Vbeta and 13 Jbeta primers. TCRdb's copy holds only in-frame clones and misses some; the assay was immunoSEQ multiplex PCR. The repertoire table contains 130,000 to 150,000 clones. Sample: PBMCs. These receptors were taken from a male donor in good health and CMV-seronegative.

CDR3 nucleotides: TGTGCCCGGGGGGGACGGCTGAACACTGAAGCTTTCTTT. Residues: CARGGRLNTEAFF. The chain carries TRBV30 and TRBJ1-1, with D perhaps matching TRBD1 (5 bases). V lost 8 bases to trimming and J lost 0 bases, with 13 bases between them. This CDR3 contains 13 residues. Per germline, CDR1 GTSNPN and CDR2 SVGIG (reference sequence). The entire variable domain, with the rest obtained from reference TRBV30 and TRBJ1-1, is as follows: SQTIHQWPATLVQPVGSPLSLECTVEGTSNPNLYWYRQAAGRGLQLLFYSVGIGQISSEVPQNLSASRPQDRQFILSSKKLLLSDSGFYLCARGGRLNTEAFFGQGTRLTVV.

This chain connects TRBV5-1 to TRBJ2-7, with 8 bases lining up with TRBD2. Germline CDR1 reads SGHRS; CDR2 reads YFSETQ. The J segment lost 4 bases and the V segment lost 4 bases, leaving 13 bases of the junction unmatched. This CDR3 has 16 amino acids. CDR3 in DNA: TGCGCCAGCAGCGCCGGGACTAGTGAAAGAACATACGAGCAGTACTTC. This gives the protein CASSAGTSERTYEQYF.

The chain combines TRBV19 with TRBJ1-1; D unclear. Germline CDR1 is LNHDA and CDR2 is SQIVND (reference sequence). CDR3 size: 14 residues. Trimming shortened V by 4 bases and J by 1 base, and 10 bases separated the two germline ends. CDR3 nucleotide sequence: TGTGCCAGTAGTACCAAGGGAGGGAACACTGAAGCTTTCTTT. It is translated as CASSTKGGNTEAFF. The full variable domain, rest sourced from reference TRBV19 and TRBJ1-1, is DGGITQSPKYLFRKEGQNVTLSCEQNLNHDAMYWYRQDPGQGLRLIYYSQIVNDFQKGDIAEGYSVSREKKESFPLTVTSAQKNPTAFYLCASSTKGGNTEAFFGQGTRLTVV.

J is TRBJ1-2 and V is TRBV19, with D maybe TRBD1 (5 bases). The CDR3 contains 13 residues. Germline CDR1 reads LNHDA; CDR2 reads SQIVND (reference sequence). Trimming took 3 bases from V and 4 from J, leaving 9 bases between them. The CDR3 region has the DNA TGTGCCAGTAGTATGGGGCTTTTCTATGGCTACACCTTC. Protein: CASSMGLFYGYTF.

This rearrangement joins TRBV27 to TRBJ2-3; 10 bases are shared with TRBD1. Trimming cost V 7 bases and J 1 base; bases outside gene matches: 2. This CDR3 contains 14 residues. Germline-derived CDR1 and CDR2 are MNHEY and SMNVEV (reference sequence). CDR3 amino acids: CASNDRGRTDTQYF. The DNA for the CDR3 is TGTGCCAGCAACGACAGGGGGCGCACAGATACGCAGTATTTT.

V gene TRBV30 combines with J gene TRBJ1-2; possibly TRBD1 for D (5 bases). The CDR3 spans 14 residues. V was trimmed by 0 bases and J by 3 bases, leaving 11 bases between them. Germline loops: CDR1 GTSNPN, CDR2 SVGIG (reference sequence). This CDR3 is CAWSVSGGDYGYTF. Here the CDR3 DNA reads TGTGCCTGGAGTGTATCGGGGGGGGACTATGGCTACACCTTC.